The 7 T cell receptor beta chains listed next were all sequenced from one sample in a study of post-analysis software for immune sequencing data. These receptors are not linked to any known antigen. Unique molecular identifiers had been added to the TCR beta cDNA libraries. A single record per CDR3 protein comes from TCRdb applying MiXCR to the PCR reads. This sample yields around 710,000 distinct CDR3 sequences, of which 46% are seen a single time; 4.9% belongs to the top ten. Overall study findings and caveats: Patients had higher frequencies than controls of about five TRBV segments, including TRBV5-6, TRBV5-1 and TRBV20-1.

Specimen: blood. Every receptor here comes from a girl aged 10 to 17 with multiple sclerosis.

The V call is TRBV7-3, the J call TRBJ2-1, with D perhaps being TRBD1 or TRBD2 (6 bases each). Germline assignment: CDR1 SGHTA and CDR2 FQGTGA. The length of the CDR3 is 14 residues. Deletions cut 0 bases from V and 9 bases from J, with 12 bases between. The CDR3 bases are TGTGCCAGCAGCTTAACTACGGGGGCCACTGAGCAGTTCTTC. Encoded protein: CASSLTTGATEQFF.

The chain joins TRBV5-6 to TRBJ2-6; possible D gene TRBD2, 5 bases. V dropped 3 bases and J dropped 2 bases, with 15 bases sitting between them. CDR1 is SGHDT and CDR2 is YYEEEE in the germline V gene. The CDR3 is 17 residues long. CDR3 region: CASSSPTRIPGANVLTF. CDR3 coding DNA: TGTGCCAGCAGCTCACCCACTAGAATCCCTGGGGCCAACGTCCTGACTTTC.

The chain joins TRBV28 to TRBJ2-7; weak D call: TRBD1 (6 bases). Trimming took 5 bases from V and 0 from J, leaving 17 bases between them. Germline CDR1 is MDHEN and CDR2 is SYDVKM. The CDR3 totals 16 residues. CDR3 in DNA: TGTGCCAGCAGTGCCCCCTGGACAGCGAGCTCCTACGAGCAGTACTTC. Translation gives CASSAPWTASSYEQYF.

This chain uses TRBV7-2 with TRBJ1-2, with D perhaps TRBD1 (5 bases). The V end lost 1 base, the J end lost 4 bases, and 10 bases lay between the germline ends. The CDR3 runs 14 residues. Germline-derived CDR1 and CDR2 are SGHTA and FQGNSA. The CDR3 region has the DNA TGTGCCAGCAGCTTAGGGGACGGACTCTATGGCTACACCTTC. This encodes CASSLGDGLYGYTF.

The CDR3 coding sequence is TGCGCCAGCAGCCAAGATAAGGGGAGGTTCTACGAGCAGTACTTC. Translating it yields CASSQDKGRFYEQYF. V gene TRBV4-1 combines with J gene TRBJ2-7, with D perhaps matching TRBD2 (6 bases). The CDR3 runs 15 residues. Trimming cost V 0 bases and J 3 bases, with 12 bases left between them. CDR1 MGHRA and CDR2 YSYEKL come from the germline V gene.

The genes are TRBV7-9 and TRBJ2-3; D is possibly TRBD1 or TRBD2 (5 bases each). With 3 bases removed from V and 3 bases from J, the gap between germline ends came to 10 bases. This CDR3 region has 14 residues. CDR1 SEHNR and CDR2 FQNEAQ come from the germline V gene (reference sequence). The CDR3 coding sequence is TGTGCCAGCAGCTTCCTCAGGGAGACAGATACGCAGTATTTT. Protein sequence: CASSFLRETDTQYF.

The rearrangement links TRBV24-1 to TRBJ2-1, with TRBD1 matching 7 bases. The V gene end was trimmed by 3 bases and the J gene end by 6 bases; junction bases not matched to a gene: 10. CDR1 is KGHDR, CDR2 SFDVKD, per germline. CDR3 size: 16 residues. This chain's CDR3 is CATSDPTGPFPNEQFF. CDR3 nucleotide sequence: TGTGCCACCAGTGATCCGACAGGGCCCTTCCCCAATGAGCAGTTCTTC.